This T cell receptor (beta chain) stems from a study of cytomegalovirus exposure and HLA in healthy donors. About the research overall: When 350 to 500 donors were genotyped, about 81% of them were found to fall in the Caucasian-associated ancestry cluster. General study findings and limits: Researchers reported in a later analysis that a missense DCLRE1C variant was tied to TCR beta V- and J-gene trimming.

With 60 Vbeta and 13 Jbeta primers, the PCR was carried out. In the original analysis: Among the unique TCR beta chains that a later analysis counted, 80 million to 100 million in all, about 10 million were shared. Repertoires were generated with immunoSEQ multiplex PCR, while TCRdb's copy carries only in-frame clones and drops some. V and J calls and clone size are as listed in that table; D and trimming were resolved from the DNA. The sample includes more than 110,000 clones, roughly 79% of them seen just once. The V gene's germline CDR1 is MGHRA and CDR2 YSYEKL. The CDR3 spans 17 residues. With 0 bases removed from V and 0 bases from J, the gap between germline ends came to 9 bases. Remarks on this clone: Its cognate antigen is unknown.

V and J are TRBV4-1 and TRBJ1-6, with D tentatively TRBD1 (5 bases). Material for sequencing was PBMCs. The receptor comes from a man aged 30 to 39 in good health and CMV-seropositive. For the CDR3, the DNA is TGCGCCAGCAGCCAAGAACAGGCGAGCTCCTATAATTCACCCCTCCACTTT. Its translation is CASSQEQASSYNSPLHF.